The 14 T cell receptor beta chains below come from one sample, sequenced in a study of T cell responses to AZD1222 COVID-19 vaccine. The repertoire was sequenced with immunoSEQ multiplex PCR; TCRdb's copy has only in-frame clones and lacks some. The profile covers over 110,000 clones, with approximately 90% appearing a single time and roughly 3.1% taken by the ten largest. The sequencing here drew on peripheral blood, taken on day 0 of AZD1222 vaccination. Receptor source: an adult in good health.

The chain has TRBV7-2 and TRBJ2-2; D remains ambiguous. The CDR3 is made up of 15 amino acids. The ends were cut back, 1 base at V and 0 bases at J, with 6 bases in the middle. The V gene's germline CDR1 is SGHTA and CDR2 FQGNSA. The CDR3 here is CASSLEASNTGELFF. DNA of the CDR3: TGTGCCAGCAGCTTAGAAGCGTCGAACACCGGGGAGCTGTTTTTT.

CDR3 residues: CATSEIASNEQYF. Written as DNA, the CDR3 is TGTGCCACCAGTGAAATAGCCAGCAACGAGCAGTACTTC. The chain employs TRBV24-1 and TRBJ2-7, with D unresolved. The CDR3 consists of 13 residues. The germline V and J ends were trimmed by 4 bases and 5 bases, with 11 bases remaining between them. CDR1 is KGHDR, CDR2 SFDVKD, per germline.

The CDR3 sequence is CASSLGGLQFF. CDR3 sequence (DNA): TGTGCCAGCAGCTTAGGGGGACTGCAGTTCTTC. The chain links TRBV7-9 to TRBJ2-1, with a possible D match to TRBD2 (6 bases). Looked up from germline, CDR1 is SEHNR and CDR2 is FQNEAQ (reference sequence). The CDR3 is made up of 11 amino acids. V gave up 1 base and J gave up 12 bases, with 7 bases separating them.

This chain connects TRBV12-3 or TRBV12-4 to TRBJ2-7; TRBD2 matches 7 bases. V gave up 3 bases and J gave up 2 bases; unmatched junction bases: 1. CDR3 size: 13 residues. The CDR3 sequence: CASSFGGTYEQYF. The CDR3 region has the DNA TGTGCCAGCAGTTTCGGGGGGACCTACGAGCAGTACTTC.

V and J are TRBV5-1 and TRBJ1-1, with D maybe TRBD1 (5 bases). The CDR3 contains 14 residues. V shed 4 bases and J shed 1 base, with 11 bases lying between them. CDR1 is SGHRS and CDR2 is YFSETQ in the germline V gene. CDR3 DNA sequence: TGCGCCAGCAGCGCCAGGGTAGAGAACACTGAAGCTTTCTTT. Its translation: CASSARVENTEAFF.

V is TRBV19 and J is TRBJ2-7, with TRBD2 identical over 10 bases. The CDR3 consists of 18 residues. After removal of 1 base from V and 7 bases from J, the junction contained 16 bases not matched to a gene. Germline CDR1 is LNHDA and CDR2 is SQIVND (reference sequence). The CDR3 sequence: CASSIGARGAGGYGEQYF. The DNA of the CDR3 is TGTGCCAGTAGTATAGGGGCAAGGGGAGCGGGAGGGTATGGGGAGCAGTACTTC.

The chain joins TRBV27 to TRBJ1-2; TRBD1 is a possible D gene (5 bases). This CDR3 comprises 14 residues. Germline CDR1 MNHEY, CDR2 SMNVEV (reference sequence). Trimming took off 3 bases at V and 0 bases at J, with 8 bases between the two ends. The CDR3 DNA reads TGTGCCAGCAGTTTCGACAGAACTAACTATGGCTACACCTTC. Protein sequence: CASSFDRTNYGYTF.

V and J are TRBV30 and TRBJ1-1; a weak D match, TRBD1 (6 bases). The CDR3 is 13 residues long. Looked up from germline, CDR1 is GTSNPN and CDR2 is SVGIG (reference sequence). V was trimmed by 0 bases and J by 5 bases, leaving 10 bases between them. The CDR3 DNA reads as TGTGCCTGGAGTGTACACAGGGAGACTGAAGCTTTCTTT. It specifies CAWSVHRETEAFF.

The J gene is TRBJ2-5, the V gene TRBV5-1; 10 bases agree with TRBD2. Trimming took 2 bases from V and 2 from J; bases not matched to a gene: 3. Germline CDR1 and CDR2: SGHRS and YFSETQ. CDR3 length equals 15 residues. CDR3 in DNA: TGCGCCAGCAGCTTAGGGACTAGCGCACAAGAGACCCAGTACTTC. Protein sequence: CASSLGTSAQETQYF.

The gene calls are TRBV5-6 and TRBJ2-2; D is uncertain. The CDR3 contains 14 residues. Trimming removed 2 bases at V and 0 bases at J, with 5 bases between. Germline assignment: CDR1 SGHDT and CDR2 YYEEEE. The CDR3 coding sequence is TGTGCCAGCAGCTTCGCCACGAACACCGGGGAGCTGTTTTTT. Its protein product is CASSFATNTGELFF.

V is TRBV6-9 and J is TRBJ2-3; 7 nucleotides agree with TRBD1. Germline loops: CDR1 MNHGY, CDR2 SVAAGI. The CDR3 covers 15 residues. Trimming cost V 2 bases and J 3 bases; bases outside gene matches: 5. The CDR3 spells CASSYNPQGTDTQYF. CDR3 in DNA: TGTGCCAGCAGTTATAACCCACAGGGGACAGATACGCAGTATTTT.

The rearrangement joins TRBV12-5 to TRBJ1-6; D may be TRBD1 (6 bases). The CDR3 has 16 residues. V lost 0 bases and J lost 7, with 13 bases in between. CDR1 LGHNT and CDR2 FRNRAP come from the germline V gene. The CDR3 loop is CASGLVQGNMNSPLHF. The CDR3 nucleotides read TGTGCTAGTGGTTTGGTACAGGGCAATATGAATTCACCCCTCCACTTT.

This clone was observed once. The chain recombines TRBV15 with TRBJ1-2; D gene unclear. Trimming pared 0 bases from V and 0 bases from J, leaving 5 bases between. This CDR3 is built from 14 residues. Germline V gene data show CDR1 as LNHNV and CDR2 as YYDKDF (reference sequence). The CDR3: CATSRDTSNYGYTF. The CDR3 bases are TGTGCCACCAGCAGAGACACATCTAACTATGGCTACACCTTC. Together with reference TRBV15 and TRBJ1-2, the CDR3 gives the full variable domain: DAMVIQNPRYQVTQFGKPVTLSCSQTLNHNVMYWYQQKSSQAPKLLFHYYDKDFNNEADTPDNFQSRRPNTSFCFLDIRSPGLGDTAMYLCATSRDTSNYGYTFGSGTRLTVV.

The V and J genes are TRBV4-1 and TRBJ1-3, with D tentatively TRBD1 (6 bases). This CDR3 comprises 17 residues. Germline CDR1 reads MGHRA; CDR2 reads YSYEKL. V lost 0 bases, J lost 2 bases, and 14 bases lay in between. The CDR3 DNA sequence: TGCGCCAGCAGCCAAGATCTTAGGGGGTCTACTGGAAACACCATATATTTT. Its protein is CASSQDLRGSTGNTIYF.